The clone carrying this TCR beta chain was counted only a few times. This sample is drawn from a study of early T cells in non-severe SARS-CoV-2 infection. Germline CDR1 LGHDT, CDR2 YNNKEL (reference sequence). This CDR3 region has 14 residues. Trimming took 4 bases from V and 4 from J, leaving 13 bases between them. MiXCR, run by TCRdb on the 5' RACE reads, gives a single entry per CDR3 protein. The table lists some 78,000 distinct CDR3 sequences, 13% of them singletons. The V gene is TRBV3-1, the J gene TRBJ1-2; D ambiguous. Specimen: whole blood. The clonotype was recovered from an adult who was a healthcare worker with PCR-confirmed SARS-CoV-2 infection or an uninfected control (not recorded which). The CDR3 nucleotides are TGTGCCAGCAGCCCCGGTTTGTCTACCTATGGCTACACCTTC. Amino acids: CASSPGLSTYGYTF.